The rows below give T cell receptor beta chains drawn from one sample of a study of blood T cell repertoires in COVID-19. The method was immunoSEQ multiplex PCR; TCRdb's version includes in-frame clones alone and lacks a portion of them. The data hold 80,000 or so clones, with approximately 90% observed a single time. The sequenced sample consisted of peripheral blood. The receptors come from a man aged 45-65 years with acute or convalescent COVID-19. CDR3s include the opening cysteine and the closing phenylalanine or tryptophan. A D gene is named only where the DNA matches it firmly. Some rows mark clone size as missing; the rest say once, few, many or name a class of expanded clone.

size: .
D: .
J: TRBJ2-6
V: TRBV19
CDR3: CASSQQVLSGANVLTF
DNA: TGTGCCAGTAGTCAACAGGTACTCTCTGGGGCCAACGTCCTGACTTTC

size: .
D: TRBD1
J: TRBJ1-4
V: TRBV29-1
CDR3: CSVDTGGTNEKLFF
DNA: TGCAGCGTTGATACAGGGGGGACTAATGAAAAACTGTTTTTT

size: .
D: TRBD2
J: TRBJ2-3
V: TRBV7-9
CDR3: CASSLGSSGSTDTQYF
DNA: TGTGCCAGCAGCTTAGGTTCTAGCGGAAGCACAGATACGCAGTATTTT

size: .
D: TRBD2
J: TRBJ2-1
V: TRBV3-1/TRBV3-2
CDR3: CASSNPRAGFGNEQFF
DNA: TGTGCCAGCAGTAACCCTCGAGCGGGATTTGGAAACGAGCAGTTCTTC

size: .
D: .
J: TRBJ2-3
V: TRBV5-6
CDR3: CASSLEQEGDTQYF
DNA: TGTGCCAGCAGCTTGGAACAGGAGGGAGATACGCAGTATTTT

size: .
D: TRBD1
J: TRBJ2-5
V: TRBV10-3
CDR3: CAISERGSGQGAQETQYF
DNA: TGTGCCATCAGTGAGAGGGGTTCCGGACAGGGGGCACAAGAGACCCAGTACTTC

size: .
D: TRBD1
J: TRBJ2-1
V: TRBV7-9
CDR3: CASRPPGQGDYNEQFF
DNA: TGTGCCAGCAGGCCTCCGGGACAGGGGGACTACAATGAGCAGTTCTTC

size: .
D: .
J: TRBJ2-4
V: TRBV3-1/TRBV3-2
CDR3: CASSQTELAKNIQYF
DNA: TGTGCCAGCAGCCAAACAGAACTAGCCAAAAACATTCAGTACTTC

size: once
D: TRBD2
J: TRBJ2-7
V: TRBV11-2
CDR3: CASSPGLAGGPSYEQYF
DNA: TGTGCCAGCAGCCCAGGACTAGCGGGAGGTCCCTCCTACGAGCAGTACTTC

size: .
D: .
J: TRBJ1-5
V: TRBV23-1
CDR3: CASSLEQGGHF
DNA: TGCGCCAGCAGTCTTGAACAGGGCGGGCATTTT

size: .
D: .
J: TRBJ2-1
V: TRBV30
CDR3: CAWRQAGTEQFF
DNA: TGTGCCTGGAGGCAGGCCGGCACTGAGCAGTTCTTC

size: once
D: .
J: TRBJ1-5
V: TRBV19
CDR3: CASISTLNQPQHF
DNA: TGTGCCAGTATAAGCACCCTCAATCAGCCCCAGCATTTT

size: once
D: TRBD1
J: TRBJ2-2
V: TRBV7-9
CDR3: CASSQTGGFSGELFF
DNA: TGTGCCAGCAGCCAAACAGGGGGCTTTTCCGGGGAGCTGTTTTTT

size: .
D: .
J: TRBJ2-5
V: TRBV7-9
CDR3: CASSSRYRETQYF
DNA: TGTGCCAGCAGCTCCCGCTATCGAGAGACCCAGTACTTC

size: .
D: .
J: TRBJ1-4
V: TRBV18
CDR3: CASSREANEKLFF
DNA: TGTGCCAGCTCACGCGAGGCTAATGAAAAACTGTTTTTT

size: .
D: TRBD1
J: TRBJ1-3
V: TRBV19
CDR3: CASSMGTATFSGNTIYF
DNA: TGTGCCAGTAGTATGGGGACAGCAACCTTCTCTGGAAACACCATATATTTT

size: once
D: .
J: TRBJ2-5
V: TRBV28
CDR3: CASSLPFGETQYF
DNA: TGTGCCAGCAGTTTGCCCTTCGGGGAGACCCAGTACTTC

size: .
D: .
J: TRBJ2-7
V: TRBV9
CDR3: CASSPYAGNLYEQYF
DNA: TGTGCCAGCAGCCCCTATGCCGGGAACCTCTACGAGCAGTACTTC

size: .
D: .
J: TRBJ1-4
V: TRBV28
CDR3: CASTQQGTNEKLFF
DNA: TGTGCCAGCACTCAACAGGGAACTAATGAAAAACTGTTTTTT

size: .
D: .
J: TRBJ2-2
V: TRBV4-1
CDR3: CASSQDWGGIGSTGELFF
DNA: TGCGCCAGCAGCCAAGACTGGGGGGGCATTGGGAGCACCGGGGAGCTGTTTTTT

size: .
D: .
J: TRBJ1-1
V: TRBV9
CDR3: CASSVDPLTGNTEAFF
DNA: TGTGCCAGCAGCGTAGACCCCTTAACAGGGAACACTGAAGCTTTCTTT

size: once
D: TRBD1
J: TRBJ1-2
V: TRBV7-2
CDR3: CASSQGQALYGYTF
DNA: TGTGCCAGCAGCCAGGGACAGGCCCTTTATGGCTACACCTTC

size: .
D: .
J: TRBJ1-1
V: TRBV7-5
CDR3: CVRSQRLRRSTEAFF
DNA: TGTGTCAGAAGCCAAAGACTTAGGAGGAGCACTGAAGCTTTCTTT

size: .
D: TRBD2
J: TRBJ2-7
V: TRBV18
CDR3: CASSPGLAGDRKYF
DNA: TGTGCCAGCTCACCGGGACTAGCGGGAGATCGGAAGTACTTC

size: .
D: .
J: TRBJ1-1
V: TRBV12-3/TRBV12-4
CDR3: CASSFARDTEAFF
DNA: TGTGCCAGCAGTTTTGCCAGGGACACTGAAGCTTTCTTT

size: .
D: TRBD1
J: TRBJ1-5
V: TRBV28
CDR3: CASSKSQGAQPQHF
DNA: TGTGCCAGTTCCAAATCGCAGGGGGCACAGCCCCAGCATTTT

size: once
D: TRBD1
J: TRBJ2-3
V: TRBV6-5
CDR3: CASSSPDRGPTDTQYF
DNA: TGTGCCAGCAGTTCCCCGGACAGGGGGCCCACAGATACGCAGTATTTT

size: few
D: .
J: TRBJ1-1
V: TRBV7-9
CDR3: CASSLAAQVDTEAFF
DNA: TGTGCCAGCAGCTTAGCGGCCCAGGTAGACACTGAAGCTTTCTTT

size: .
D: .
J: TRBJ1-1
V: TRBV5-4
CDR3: CASTEAGEAFF
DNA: TGTGCCAGCACCGAGGCAGGGGAAGCTTTCTTT

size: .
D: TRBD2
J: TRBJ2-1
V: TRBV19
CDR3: CASSGTSGAYNEQFF
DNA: TGTGCCAGTAGTGGAACTAGCGGGGCCTACAATGAGCAGTTCTTC

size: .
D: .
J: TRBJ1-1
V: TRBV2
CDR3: CASSGQGWNTEAFF
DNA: TGTGCCAGCAGTGGGCAGGGGTGGAACACTGAAGCTTTCTTT

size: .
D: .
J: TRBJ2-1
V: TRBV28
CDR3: CASSLGTPVSGNEQFF
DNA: TGTGCCAGCAGTCTCGGGACTCCTGTCAGCGGCAATGAGCAGTTCTTC

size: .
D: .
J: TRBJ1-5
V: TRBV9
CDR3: CASSVGGGWNSNQPQHF
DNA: TGTGCCAGCAGCGTAGGTGGGGGCTGGAATAGCAATCAGCCCCAGCATTTT

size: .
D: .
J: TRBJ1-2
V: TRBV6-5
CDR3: CASSSPGEINYGYTF
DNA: TGTGCCAGCAGTTCCCCGGGAGAAATTAACTATGGCTACACCTTC

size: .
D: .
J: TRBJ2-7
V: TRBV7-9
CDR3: CASSLAPYEQYF
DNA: TGTGCCAGCAGCTTAGCCCCTTACGAGCAGTACTTC

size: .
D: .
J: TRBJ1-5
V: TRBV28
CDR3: CASSLAGWPSNQPQHF
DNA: TGTGCCAGCAGTTTGGCAGGGTGGCCTAGCAATCAGCCCCAGCATTTT

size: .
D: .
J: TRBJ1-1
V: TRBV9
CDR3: CASSVAEGWEAFF
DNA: TGTGCCAGCAGCGTAGCCGAGGGCTGGGAAGCTTTCTTT

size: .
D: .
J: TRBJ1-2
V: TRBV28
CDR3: CASRTANYGYTF
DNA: TGTGCCTCACGGACAGCTAACTATGGCTACACCTTC

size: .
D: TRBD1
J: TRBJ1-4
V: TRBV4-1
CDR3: CASSQDLPGGSNFREKLFF
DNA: TGCGCCAGCAGCCAAGATTTGCCAGGGGGTTCTAATTTTAGGGAAAAACTGTTTTTT

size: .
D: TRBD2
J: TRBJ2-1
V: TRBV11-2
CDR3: CASSVTSGLNEQFF
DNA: TGTGCCAGCAGCGTGACTAGCGGGTTAAATGAGCAGTTCTTC

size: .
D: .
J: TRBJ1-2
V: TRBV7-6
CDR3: CASSLEQGRGYTF
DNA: TGTGCCAGCAGCTTAGAACAGGGACGAGGCTACACCTTC

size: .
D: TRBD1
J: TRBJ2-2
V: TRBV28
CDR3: CASSIQGAWTGELFF
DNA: TGTGCCAGCAGTATCCAGGGGGCGTGGACCGGGGAGCTGTTTTTT

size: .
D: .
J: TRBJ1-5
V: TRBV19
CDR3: CASSRQDLSNQPQHF
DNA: TGTGCCAGTAGCCGACAGGACCTTAGCAATCAGCCCCAGCATTTT

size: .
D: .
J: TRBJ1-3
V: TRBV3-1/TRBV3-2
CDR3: CASSPIRGSGNTIYF
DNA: TGTGCCAGCAGCCCTATCCGGGGCTCTGGAAACACCATATATTTT

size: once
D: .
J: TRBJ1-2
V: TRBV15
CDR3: CATSAGFDGGYTF
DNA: TGTGCCACCAGCGCGGGATTCGACGGGGGCTACACCTTC

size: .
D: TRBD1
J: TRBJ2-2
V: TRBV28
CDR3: CASSSPGQANTGELFF
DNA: TGTGCCAGCAGTTCTCCGGGACAGGCGAACACCGGGGAGCTGTTTTTT

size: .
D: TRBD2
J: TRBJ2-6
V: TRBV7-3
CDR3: CASSVGTSGHSGANVLTF
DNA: TGTGCCAGCAGCGTTGGGACTAGCGGACACTCTGGGGCCAACGTCCTGACTTTC

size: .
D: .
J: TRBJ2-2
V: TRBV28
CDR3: CASSLLTGELFF
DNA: TGTGCCAGCAGTTTATTAACCGGGGAGCTGTTTTTT

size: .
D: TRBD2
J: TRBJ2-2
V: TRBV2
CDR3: CASSDKIFSGRENTGELFF
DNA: TGTGCCAGCAGTGATAAGATCTTTAGCGGGAGGGAGAACACCGGGGAGCTGTTTTTT

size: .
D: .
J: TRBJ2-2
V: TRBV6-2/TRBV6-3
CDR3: CASSYLWTANTGELFF
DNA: TGTGCCAGCAGTTACCTCTGGACAGCTAACACCGGGGAGCTGTTTTTT

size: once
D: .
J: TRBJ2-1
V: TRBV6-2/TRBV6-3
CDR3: CASRSLGGESYNEQFF
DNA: TGTGCCAGCCGTTCTTTAGGGGGGGAATCCTACAATGAGCAGTTCTTC

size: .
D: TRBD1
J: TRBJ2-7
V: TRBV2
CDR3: CASSFRGRSSYEQYF
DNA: TGTGCCAGCAGTTTCAGGGGGCGAAGCTCCTACGAGCAGTACTTC

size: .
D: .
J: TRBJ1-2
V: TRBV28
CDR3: CASSMGGRQGYTF
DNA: TGTGCCAGCAGCATGGGGGGGCGTCAGGGCTACACCTTC

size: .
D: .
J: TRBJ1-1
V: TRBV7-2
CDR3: CASSPQENTEAFF
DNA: TGTGCCAGCAGCCCACAGGAGAACACTGAAGCTTTCTTT